This record looks at one TCR beta chain sequence and its context. The data stem from a study of blood T cell repertoires in COVID-19. On the study more broadly: Samples taken during acute and convalescent COVID-19 were collected in the United States, Italy and Spain.

Original handling: Amplified reference gene primers provided the basis for estimating nucleated cell counts. The data were produced by immunoSEQ multiplex PCR, yet TCRdb's version contains in-frame clones alone and is incomplete. The V and J calls and clone size come from that table; D and trimming were worked out from the DNA. The data hold 300,000 to 400,000 clones, with around 84% observed a single time. Trimming cost V 1 base and J 1 base, with 16 bases left between them. The CDR3 contains 17 residues. Germline V lookup: CDR1 LGHNA, CDR2 YNFKEQ. Material: peripheral blood. The chain employs TRBV4-2 and TRBJ2-5, with a possible D match to TRBD2 (7 bases). The TCR was taken from a human donor in a cohort sampled during active COVID-19. In DNA, the CDR3 is TGTGCCAGCAGCCAAGGCGAGGTGCGGGGGCCCCAAGAGACCCAGTACTTC. Translated, it gives CASSQGEVRGPQETQYF.